Below, 3 T cell receptor beta chains from the same sample are listed, as sequenced in a study of blood T cells in healthy people across ages. Together with a sample-barcoded 5' primer, a J-beta primer mix was included in a second PCR lasting roughly 6 to 12 cycles. TCRdb re-called the 5' RACE reads through MiXCR, storing one row per CDR3 protein. This table has more than 900,000 distinct CDR3 sequences, under 30% appearing once. The same specimen was also included in a second study, on T cells of mothers and their children.

Sequencing input: blood. These receptors originate from a girl aged 2-9 years in good health.

The chain links TRBV20-1 to TRBJ1-1, with TRBD1 matching 10 bases. The CDR3 is 16 residues long. Germline V gene lookup returns CDR1 DFQATT and CDR2 SNEGSKA (reference sequence). V was clipped by 3 bases and J by 7 bases; unmatched bases: 14. The CDR3 DNA reads TGCAGTGCTAGGGCTCCGGGACAGGGGCGTTCAGGTGAAGCTTTCTTT. Translated: CSARAPGQGRSGEAFF.

V gene TRBV29-1 combines with J gene TRBJ2-1, with 9 bases matching TRBD1. The assigned J gene may be wrong: the sequence end matches TRBJ2-5 better. CDR1 is SQVTM, CDR2 ANQGSEA, per germline. This CDR3 is 12 amino acids long. The CDR3 nucleotides read TGCAGCGTTGGGGACAGGGAGGAGACCCAGTACTTC. It codes for CSVGDREETQYF.

The chain uses TRBV9 and TRBJ2-3; D remains unclear. The V and J ends lost 1 base and 4 bases respectively, with 25 bases between them. The CDR3 contains 19 residues. From germline, CDR1 is SGDLS and CDR2 YYNGEE. The CDR3 protein is CASSVFPKFSVLGADTQYF. The DNA for the CDR3 is TGTGCCAGCAGCGTATTCCCTAAATTCTCCGTTCTAGGCGCAGATACGCAGTATTTT.